Shown below are 27 T cell receptor beta chains from a single sample sequenced in a study of beta chain features in type 1 diabetes. Study findings and constraints: People with Type 1 diabetes carried modestly yet significantly shorter TCRB CDR3s in all four CD4+ subsets.

Their target antigens are unknown. Expressed TCRB transcripts were sequenced after all isolated RNA was converted to cDNA. This table comes from immunoSEQ multiplex PCR, and its TCRdb copy is limited to in-frame clones, with some not included. The table has under 300,000 clones, approximately 20% seen once. The material sequenced was naive CD4+ T cells from blood. These receptors were collected from a woman aged 40-49 years with type 1 diabetes.

The chain recombines TRBV11-1 with TRBJ2-7; 8 bases align to TRBD1. CDR1 is SGHAT, CDR2 FQDESV, per germline (reference sequence). Germline trimming cut 1 base from V and 3 bases from J; bases unmatched to any gene: 2. The CDR3 sequence is 14 residues long. CDR3 coding DNA: TGTGCCAGCAGCTTAGTGGACAGGGTCTACGAGCAGTACTTC. This translates into CASSLVDRVYEQYF.

This clone was seen more than once but under ten times. The genes are TRBV4-1 and TRBJ2-5; maybe TRBD1 (6 bases). The CDR3 covers 14 residues. V dropped 3 bases and J dropped 5 bases, with 13 bases sitting between them. Germline V gives CDR1 MGHRA, CDR2 YSYEKL. The CDR3, as DNA: TGCGCCAGCAGCCACAACAGGGAGTTGGAGACCCAGTACTTC. It translates to CASSHNRELETQYF.

The chain combines TRBV25-1 with TRBJ1-3; 7 bases are shared with TRBD1. Trimming cost V 3 bases and J 2 bases; bases outside gene matches: 4. CDR1 is MGHDK, CDR2 SYGVNS, per germline. This CDR3 has 15 residues. CDR3 DNA sequence: TGTGCCAGCAGTGAGGGGACAGCCCCTGGAAACACCATATATTTT. It specifies CASSEGTAPGNTIYF.

The chain combines TRBV7-3 with TRBJ1-1; D ambiguous. This CDR3 comprises 14 residues. Trimming cost V 4 bases and J 3 bases, with 12 bases left between them. Per the germline V gene, CDR1 is SGHTA and CDR2 is FQGTGA. The CDR3 loop is CASSSRYGDTEAFF. CDR3 in DNA: TGTGCCAGCAGCTCCCGCTACGGGGACACTGAAGCTTTCTTT.

This clone has more than one count but fewer than ten. V usage is TRBV7-9 and J usage is TRBJ1-1; no reliable D call. Germline CDR1 SEHNR, CDR2 FQNEAQ (reference sequence). V shed 4 bases and J shed 2 bases, with 11 bases lying between them. The CDR3 contains 14 residues. CDR3 sequence: CASSSFPGNTEAFF. DNA of the CDR3: TGTGCCAGCAGCTCTTTTCCGGGAAACACTGAAGCTTTCTTT.

The chain has TRBV6-6 and TRBJ2-4; TRBD1 matches 7 bases. Trimming at V came to 2 bases and at J to 10 bases, leaving 8 bases not matched to a gene. The CDR3 is 14 amino acids. CDR1 and CDR2 (germline): MNHNY, SVGAGI (reference sequence). CDR3 DNA sequence: TGTGCCAGCAGTTACGGGACAGATCCCTCAATTCAGTACTTC. Its translation is CASSYGTDPSIQYF.

This chain joins TRBV7-9 and TRBJ2-3, with unresolved D. The CDR3 has 16 residues. Germline-derived CDR1 and CDR2 are SEHNR and FQNEAQ (reference sequence). Trimming stripped 5 bases from V and 6 bases from J, with 21 bases between. Here the CDR3 reads CASSRHSSARLDTQYF. The CDR3 nucleotides read TGTGCCAGCAGCAGACACTCGTCGGCCCGATTGGATACGCAGTATTTT.

This clone has a handful of counts. Here the CDR3 reads CASSLIRSDNSPLHF. The CDR3 DNA follows: TGCGCCAGCAGCTTGATAAGGAGCGATAATTCACCCCTCCACTTT. This chain joins TRBV5-1 and TRBJ1-6, with D hard to call. The CDR3 is 15 amino acids. V was shortened by 1 base and J by 5 bases, with 10 bases between the two germline ends. CDR1 and CDR2 (germline): SGHRS, YFSETQ.

The V call is TRBV30, the J call TRBJ2-7; weak D call: TRBD2 (6 bases). The germline V gene encodes CDR1 GTSNPN and CDR2 SVGIG (reference sequence). CDR3 length: 15 amino acids. Trimming removed 5 bases at V and 5 bases at J, with 22 bases between. The CDR3 DNA reads TGTGCCTGGCGATTACACCGACTAGTAGTCCACGAGCAGTACTTC. Translated: CAWRLHRLVVHEQYF.

This clone came up a few times. The chain carries TRBV29-1 and TRBJ1-2; D may be TRBD1 (5 bases). Trimming shortened V by 3 bases and J by 8 bases, and 16 bases separated the two germline ends. Germline loops: CDR1 SQVTM, CDR2 ANQGSEA. This CDR3 comprises 13 residues. In DNA form, the CDR3 reads TGCAGCGTTGATCTAAGGGGTCTTTGGGGCTACACCTTC. Protein product: CSVDLRGLWGYTF.

The J gene is TRBJ1-2, the V gene TRBV13, with D maybe TRBD1 (6 bases). Trimming shortened V by 5 bases and J by 8 bases, and 21 bases separated the two germline ends. This CDR3 spans 15 amino acids. Looked up from germline, CDR1 is PRHDT and CDR2 is FYEKMQ (reference sequence). Here the CDR3 DNA reads TGTGCCAGCAGCCCATCCCCGGGACAACTAGTCGGCTACACCTTC. Translated, it gives CASSPSPGQLVGYTF.

V usage is TRBV9 and J usage is TRBJ2-3, with D possibly TRBD1 on 6 matching bases. The CDR3 is 15 residues long. CDR1 and CDR2 (germline): SGDLS, YYNGEE. V lost 0 bases and J 7 bases, leaving 15 bases between the germline ends. CDR3 nucleotide sequence: TGTGCCAGCAGCGTAGGGGTTACAGGGCTAAATACGCAGTATTTT. Translating gives CASSVGVTGLNTQYF.

This clone showed up just a few times. At one end the junction does not follow the germline gene, possibly because of a read error. V usage is TRBV20-1 and J usage is TRBJ2-7; maybe TRBD2 (6 bases). The CDR3 extends over 9 amino acids. In germline, CDR1 is DFQATT, CDR2 SNEGSKA (reference sequence). The CDR3 sequence: CSAIPGAGF. The DNA for the CDR3 is TGCAGTGCCATACCGGGAGCCGGCTTC.

This clone was counted only a few times. The chain has TRBV27 and TRBJ2-7; TRBD2 agrees at 11 bases. V was clipped by 2 bases and J by 4 bases; unmatched bases: 7. The CDR3 has 16 amino acids. Germline V CDR1 and CDR2: MNHEY, SMNVEV (reference sequence). CDR3 sequence reads: CASSLESSGGLYEQYF. DNA for the CDR3: TGTGCCAGCAGTTTAGAGTCTAGCGGGGGGCTTTACGAGCAGTACTTC.

This clone was detected a few times. V is TRBV5-1 and J is TRBJ2-3; TRBD1 aligns across 7 bases. J was trimmed by 6 bases and V by 4 bases; bases with no gene match: 5. Germline V CDR1 and CDR2: SGHRS, YFSETQ. This CDR3 has 13 amino acids. CDR3 protein: CASSTLTGDTQYF. The CDR3 coding sequence is TGCGCCAGCAGCACCTTGACAGGGGATACGCAGTATTTT.

The J gene is TRBJ2-7, the V gene TRBV13, with TRBD1 identical over 10 bases. This CDR3 region has 16 residues. Germline V gene data show CDR1 as PRHDT and CDR2 as FYEKMQ (reference sequence). Trimming took 5 bases from V and 5 from J; bases not matched to a gene: 12. The CDR3 region is CASSPVRGTGDHEQYF. In DNA form, the CDR3 reads TGTGCCAGCAGCCCCGTTCGCGGGACAGGGGACCACGAGCAGTACTTC.

This clone has more than one count but fewer than ten. The gene calls are TRBV30 and TRBJ1-4; TRBD1 might be the D (5 bases). The V and J ends lost 1 base and 8 bases respectively, with 11 bases between them. The CDR3 spans 13 residues. From germline, CDR1 is GTSNPN and CDR2 SVGIG (reference sequence). DNA for the CDR3: TGTGCCTGGAGTGAGAACCCAGGGGAAAAACTGTTTTTT. This encodes CAWSENPGEKLFF.

The rearrangement links TRBV12-5 to TRBJ2-5; possible D gene TRBD2, 6 bases. This CDR3 is 13 amino acids long. CDR1 and CDR2 (germline): LGHNT, FRNRAP. V was shortened by 6 bases and J by 2 bases, with 10 bases between the two germline ends. The CDR3 DNA follows: TGTGCTAGTGGCATCGCGGGACAAGAGACCCAGTACTTC. Its translation: CASGIAGQETQYF.

V usage is TRBV14 and J usage is TRBJ2-7; no clear D gene. Germline CDR1 reads SGHDN; CDR2 reads FVKESK. CDR3 length: 12 amino acids. The V gene lost 1 base and the J gene lost 6 bases, with 7 bases spanning the gap. The CDR3 spells CASSQVFSEQYF. The CDR3 DNA is TGTGCCAGCAGCCAAGTCTTTAGCGAGCAGTACTTC.

The V call is TRBV28, the J call TRBJ2-1; no clear D. The germline CDR1 and CDR2 sequences are MDHEN and SYDVKM. The CDR3 has 14 residues. Trimming left V 5 bases short and J 2 bases short, with 10 bases between. This CDR3 reads CASSLPTTYNEQFF. The CDR3 region has the DNA TGTGCCAGCAGTCTGCCTACCACCTACAATGAGCAGTTCTTC.

This clone has just a few counts. Other DNA sequences in this sample translate to the same CDR3. The J gene is TRBJ1-1, the V gene TRBV7-9; TRBD1 matches 7 bases. V trimming: 5 bases; J trimming: 0 bases; junction bases outside the gene matches: 3. The length of the CDR3 is 14 residues. Per germline, CDR1 SEHNR and CDR2 FQNEAQ (reference sequence). In DNA, the CDR3 is TGTGCCAGCAGCCCGGGACAGCTGAACACTGAAGCTTTCTTT. It codes for CASSPGQLNTEAFF.

The V and J genes are TRBV4-1 and TRBJ2-7, with TRBD2 matching 10 bases. V lost 0 bases and J lost 2; bases outside the gene matches: 4. The CDR3 sequence is 16 residues long. Germline CDR1 and CDR2: MGHRA and YSYEKL. The CDR3 loop is CASSQEGLAGAYEQYF. Written as DNA, the CDR3 is TGCGCCAGCAGCCAAGAAGGCCTAGCGGGAGCCTACGAGCAGTACTTC.

This chain connects TRBV2 to TRBJ1-5; 10 bases are shared with TRBD1. This CDR3 is built from 17 residues. Germline V gene lookup returns CDR1 SNHLY and CDR2 FYNNEI. With V trimmed by 6 bases and J by 0 bases, 8 bases remained unmatched. CDR3 sequence (DNA): TGTGCCAGCAGCCGGTCCGGGACAGGGGTTAGCAATCAGCCCCAGCATTTT. Protein sequence: CASSRSGTGVSNQPQHF. Drawing the rest from reference TRBV2 and TRBJ1-5, the complete variable domain is EPEVTQTPSHQVTQMGQEVILRCVPISNHLYFYWYRQILGQKVEFLVSFYNNEISEKSEIFDDQFSVERPDGSNFTLKIRSTKLEDSAMYFCASSRSGTGVSNQPQHFGDGTRLSIL.

V and J are TRBV5-1 and TRBJ2-3, with TRBD1 matching 11 bases. V dropped 1 base and J dropped 4; count of bases not matched to a gene: 2. Germline loops: CDR1 SGHRS, CDR2 YFSETQ. This CDR3 has 15 residues. The CDR3 is CASSLQGQGADTQYF. The CDR3 DNA sequence: TGCGCCAGCAGCTTGCAGGGACAGGGGGCAGATACGCAGTATTTT.

This clone was picked up a small number of times. For the CDR3, the DNA is TGTGCCAGCAGTCAACAGGGGCGGTTCGACACTGAAGCTTTCTTT. Its translation: CASSQQGRFDTEAFF. V usage is TRBV6-5 and J usage is TRBJ1-1; 7 nucleotides align to TRBD1. This CDR3 has 15 amino acids. Germline V gene lookup returns CDR1 MNHEY and CDR2 SVGAGI. V lost 5 bases to trimming and J lost 3 bases; unmatched junction nucleotides: 9.

This clone was seen only a few times. The rearrangement uses TRBV9 and TRBJ2-1; TRBD2 agrees at 11 bases. Trimming removed 4 bases from V and 7 bases from J; junction bases left unmatched: 7. The CDR3 sequence is 15 residues long. From germline, CDR1 is SGDLS and CDR2 YYNGEE. CDR3 protein: CASSTLAGVPNEQFF. As DNA, the CDR3 is TGTGCCAGCAGCACACTAGCGGGAGTTCCGAATGAGCAGTTCTTC.

CDR3 DNA sequence: TGCAGCGGACGGAGAACTGGGGATACGCAGTATTTT. Protein product: CSGRRTGDTQYF. The genes are TRBV29-1 and TRBJ2-3; D is uncertain. Germline V gene lookup returns CDR1 SQVTM and CDR2 ANQGSEA. V was trimmed by 7 bases and J by 6 bases, leaving 14 bases between them. CDR3 length: 12 residues.